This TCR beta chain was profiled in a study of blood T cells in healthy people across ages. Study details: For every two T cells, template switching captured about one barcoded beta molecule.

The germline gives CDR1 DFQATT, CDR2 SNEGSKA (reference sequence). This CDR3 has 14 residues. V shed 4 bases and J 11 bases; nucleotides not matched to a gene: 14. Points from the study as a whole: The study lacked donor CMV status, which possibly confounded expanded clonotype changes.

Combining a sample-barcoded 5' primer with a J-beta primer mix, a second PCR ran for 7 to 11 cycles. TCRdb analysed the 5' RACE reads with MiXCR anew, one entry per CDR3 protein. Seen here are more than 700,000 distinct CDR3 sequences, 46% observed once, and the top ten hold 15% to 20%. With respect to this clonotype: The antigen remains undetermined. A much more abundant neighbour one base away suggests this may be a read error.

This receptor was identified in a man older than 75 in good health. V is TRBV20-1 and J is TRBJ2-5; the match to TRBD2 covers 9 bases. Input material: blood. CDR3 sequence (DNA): TGCAGTGCTACAGGGACTAGCTTAGGCAATGAGCAGTACTTC. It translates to CSATGTSLGNEQYF.